A single sample gave rise to the 25 T cell receptor beta chains below, sequenced in a study of neurological immune-mediated disorders. TCRdb redid the calling of the 5' RACE reads with MiXCR, one entry per CDR3 protein. The sample contains approximately 48,000 distinct CDR3 sequences, around 3.3% of which appear only once. The sequencing input was PBMCs. All receptors come from a woman aged 45-59 years with multiple sclerosis.

This clonotype was recorded many times. V is TRBV4-1 and J is TRBJ2-1, with TRBD2 matching over 11 bases. This CDR3 is built from 17 residues. Per the germline V gene, CDR1 is MGHRA and CDR2 is YSYEKL. The J segment lost 1 base and the V segment lost 4 bases, leaving 6 bases of the junction unmatched. CDR3 sequence (DNA): TGCGCCAGCAGCCGCAACCTAGCGGGGGGTTCCTACAATGAGCAGTTCTTC. Protein sequence: CASSRNLAGGSYNEQFF.

This clonotype was picked up many times. The J gene is TRBJ2-3, the V gene TRBV6-6; the D gene is possibly TRBD1 (6 bases). Germline V gene lookup returns CDR1 MNHNY and CDR2 SVGAGI (reference sequence). Trimming took off 0 bases at V and 6 bases at J, with 13 bases between the two ends. CDR3 length equals 15 residues. The CDR3 protein is CASSYSADRPDTQYF. The CDR3 region has the DNA TGTGCCAGCAGTTACTCGGCTGACAGGCCCGATACGCAGTATTTT.

This clonotype has a count of ten or more. This rearrangement joins TRBV7-2 to TRBJ1-1; D call uncertain. The CDR3 loop spans 13 amino acids. Trimming took off 5 bases at V and 0 bases at J, with 7 bases between the two ends. Germline V CDR1 and CDR2: SGHTA, FQGNSA. CDR3 region: CASSTSMNTEAFF. CDR3 coding DNA: TGTGCCAGCAGCACTTCTATGAACACTGAAGCTTTCTTT.

This clonotype was recorded at least ten times. The V gene is TRBV20-1, the J gene TRBJ2-1; 12 nucleotides align to TRBD2. The CDR3 contains 17 residues. J was trimmed by 2 bases and V by 4 bases; bases with no gene match: 9. Germline loops: CDR1 DFQATT, CDR2 SNEGSKA (reference sequence). Here the CDR3 DNA reads TGCAGTGCTATAGGGCTAGCGGGAGGGGATACCTACAATGAGCAGTTCTTC. Protein: CSAIGLAGGDTYNEQFF.

Ten or more counts support this clonotype. This chain joins TRBV2 and TRBJ2-7, with D perhaps matching TRBD2 (6 bases). With 8 bases removed from V and 3 bases from J, the gap between germline ends came to 14 bases. Germline CDR1 is SNHLY and CDR2 is FYNNEI. The CDR3 runs 13 residues. The CDR3 here is CASVRLGNYEQYV. Here the CDR3 DNA reads TGTGCCAGCGTCCGACTAGGAAACTACGAGCAGTACGTC.

This clonotype was observed many times. The V call is TRBV20-1, the J call TRBJ1-6; 8 nucleotides agree with TRBD1. The germline CDR1 and CDR2 sequences are DFQATT and SNEGSKA (reference sequence). The CDR3 is 16 residues long. Trimming cost V 5 bases and J 0 bases; bases outside gene matches: 6. The CDR3 nucleotides are TGCAGTGCTCGCGGACAGGGCATCTCCTATAATTCACCCCTCCACTTT. Its translation: CSARGQGISYNSPLHF.

This clonotype was found many times. The chain couples TRBV20-1 to TRBJ2-5; 11 bases align to TRBD1. The CDR3 spans 13 residues. J gave up 2 bases and V 8 bases, and 4 bases lay outside the gene matches. CDR1 and CDR2 (germline): DFQATT, SNEGSKA (reference sequence). The CDR3 loop is CSTRDRGQETQYF. Written as DNA, the CDR3 is TGCAGTACCCGGGACAGGGGGCAAGAGACCCAGTACTTC.

This clonotype was observed a few times. This chain connects TRBV18 to TRBJ2-7; D is perhaps TRBD2 (5 bases). In germline, CDR1 is KGHSH, CDR2 LQKENI. The CDR3 is 15 amino acids. Trimming took off 0 bases at V and 2 bases at J, with 11 bases between the two ends. Here the CDR3 DNA reads TGTGCCAGCTCACCACCCGAGCGGTGGCCCTACGAGCAGTACTTC. Translated: CASSPPERWPYEQYF. Filled out from reference TRBV18 and TRBJ2-7, the complete variable domain reads NAGVMQNPRHLVRRRGQEARLRCSPMKGHSHVYWYRQLPEEGLKFMVYLQKENIIDESGMPKERFSAEFPKEGPSILRIQQVVRGDSAAYFCASSPPERWPYEQYFGPGTRLTVT.

In this sample, this clonotype turned up many times. This chain links TRBV9 with TRBJ2-1; 10 bases match TRBD2. From germline, CDR1 is SGDLS and CDR2 YYNGEE. The junction had 12 bases not matched to a gene; V was cut back by 5 bases and J by 7 bases. The CDR3 extends over 16 amino acids. This chain's CDR3 is CASRPPGLATGNEQFF. In nucleotides, the CDR3 is TGTGCCAGCAGGCCCCCGGGACTAGCGACGGGGAATGAGCAGTTCTTC.

This clonotype was found many times. The rearrangement links TRBV5-1 to TRBJ1-2, with a possible D match to TRBD1 (5 bases). CDR1 SGHRS and CDR2 YFSETQ come from the germline V gene. The CDR3 is 15 residues long. Trimming pared 4 bases from V and 4 bases from J, leaving 17 bases between. The CDR3 DNA follows: TGCGCCAGCAGCCCGGGCAGGGTAGATTTCTATGGCTACACCTTC. This translates into CASSPGRVDFYGYTF.

This clonotype was recorded only once. The missing conserved phenylalanine or tryptophan at the end of this CDR3 makes a read error likely. The CDR3 here is CASSRTGGGKTIYV. The CDR3 DNA reads as TGCGCCAGCAGCAGGACAGGGGGAGGAAAAACCATATATGTT. The chain couples TRBV5-1 to TRBJ1-3; 10 nucleotides agree with TRBD1. Per germline, CDR1 SGHRS and CDR2 YFSETQ. This CDR3 is built from 14 residues.

The rearrangement uses TRBV12-3 or TRBV12-4 and TRBJ2-1, with TRBD1 identical over 12 bases. J was trimmed by 5 bases and V by 6 bases; bases with no gene match: 14. CDR3 length: 18 residues. CDR3 bases: TGTGCCAGCAGACTAAGGGACAGGGGGCTCACCTTTAACAATGAGCAGTTCTTC. Translation: CASRLRDRGLTFNNEQFF.

This clonotype was detected ten times or more. The rearrangement links TRBV5-1 to TRBJ2-2; the match to TRBD2 covers 7 bases. This CDR3 is 14 amino acids long. J was trimmed by 4 bases and V by 6 bases; bases with no gene match: 6. CDR1 and CDR2 (germline): SGHRS, YFSETQ. CDR3 sequence reads: CASKISGTTGELFF. The CDR3 coding sequence is TGCGCCAGCAAAATCAGCGGGACCACCGGGGAGCTGTTTTTT. Full variable domain (remainder filled in from reference TRBV5-1 and TRBJ2-2): KAGVTQTPRYLIKTRGQQVTLSCSPISGHRSVSWYQQTPGQGLQFLFEYFSETQRNKGNFPGRFSGRQFSNSRSEMNVSTLELGDSALYLCASKISGTTGELFFGEGSRLTVL.

The table lists this clonotype with many counts. The chain links TRBV20-1 to TRBJ1-1; TRBD1 matches at 12 bases. The CDR3 contains 14 residues. V lost 6 bases to trimming and J lost 8 bases; unmatched junction nucleotides: 10. The germline V gene has CDR1 DFQATT and CDR2 SNEGSKA (reference sequence). The CDR3 DNA reads TGCAGTGCCGTGCTCGGGACAGGGGGCCCCGAAGCTTTCTTT. Its protein product is CSAVLGTGGPEAFF.

This clonotype has only a few counts. The J gene is TRBJ1-2, the V gene TRBV9, with D maybe TRBD1 (5 bases). Trimming left V 4 bases short and J 0 bases short, with 19 bases between. Germline CDR1 SGDLS, CDR2 YYNGEE. The CDR3 loop spans 17 amino acids. The DNA for the CDR3 is TGTGCCAGCAGCATCATCCCGGCGGGGGGATCTAACTATGGCTACACCTTC. Translated: CASSIIPAGGSNYGYTF.

The table lists this clonotype with a few counts. This sequence joins TRBV10-2 and TRBJ1-1, with a possible D match to TRBD1 (6 bases). V was shortened by 2 bases and J by 6 bases, with 7 bases between the two germline ends. In germline, CDR1 is WSHSY, CDR2 SAAADI. The CDR3 extends over 12 amino acids. CDR3 sequence (DNA): TGCGCCAGCAGTGAGAGGGGGGCTGAAGCTTTCTTT. Its translation: CASSERGAEAFF.

Many counts were recorded for this clonotype. J is TRBJ1-6 and V is TRBV9; 8 bases match TRBD1. The CDR3 extends over 17 amino acids. J gave up 6 bases and V 0 bases, and 8 bases lay outside the gene matches. Germline CDR1 and CDR2: SGDLS and YYNGEE. This CDR3 reads CASSVAGTGGTNSPLHF. In DNA, the CDR3 is TGTGCCAGCAGCGTAGCGGGGACAGGTGGTACTAATTCACCCCTCCACTTT.

This clonotype was picked up many times. The chain carries TRBV7-2 and TRBJ2-1; 13 bases line up with TRBD2. Germline lookup yields CDR1 SGHTA and CDR2 FQGNSA. The CDR3 loop spans 19 amino acids. Unmatched junction bases numbered 14, after V lost 5 bases and J lost 4 bases. The CDR3 region is CASSLRLAGGRVAYNEQFF. The CDR3, as DNA: TGTGCCAGCAGCCTAAGACTAGCGGGGGGCCGAGTAGCGTACAATGAGCAGTTCTTC.

This clonotype showed up many times. The genes are TRBV5-1 and TRBJ2-5, with no clear D. V was shortened by 0 bases and J by 4 bases, with 13 bases between the two germline ends. The CDR3 runs to 15 residues. The germline CDR1 and CDR2 sequences are SGHRS and YFSETQ. The CDR3 DNA is TGCGCCAGCAGCTTGGCGGCCCAAGTTAGAGAGACCCAGTACTTC. It codes for CASSLAAQVRETQYF.

This clonotype came up a few times. The chain links TRBV20-1 to TRBJ1-5; 9 bases fit TRBD1. This CDR3 is 14 amino acids long. The J segment lost 5 bases and the V segment lost 6 bases, leaving 8 bases of the junction unmatched. CDR1 and CDR2 from the germline V gene are DFQATT and SNEGSKA (reference sequence). The CDR3 loop is CSAPDRGGDQPQHF. The CDR3 DNA follows: TGCAGTGCACCGGACAGGGGCGGGGATCAGCCCCAGCATTTT.

This clonotype was observed at least ten times. The chain recombines TRBV2 with TRBJ1-5, with unresolved D. The CDR3 is made up of 15 amino acids. The V end was cut by 5 bases, the J end by 0 bases, with 11 bases between. Per germline, CDR1 SNHLY and CDR2 FYNNEI. The CDR3 coding sequence is TGTGCCAGCAGTCCTTCCCAATTTAGCAATCAGCCCCAGCATTTT. This gives the protein CASSPSQFSNQPQHF. Full variable domain (missing parts from reference TRBV2 and TRBJ1-5): EPEVTQTPSHQVTQMGQEVILRCVPISNHLYFYWYRQILGQKVEFLVSFYNNEISEKSEIFDDQFSVERPDGSNFTLKIRSTKLEDSAMYFCASSPSQFSNQPQHFGDGTRLSIL.

This clonotype was seen repeatedly, ten times or more. The CDR3 reads CASSRELTGVVGAFF. Written as DNA, the CDR3 is TGCGCCAGCAGCCGAGAACTGACAGGGGTGGTTGGGGCTTTCTTT. The chain recombines TRBV4-1 with TRBJ1-1; 8 bases map to TRBD1. Germline V lookup: CDR1 MGHRA, CDR2 YSYEKL. This CDR3 is 15 amino acids long. The junction had 15 bases not matched to a gene; V was cut back by 4 bases and J by 11 bases.

There are many counts of this clonotype. This chain links TRBV5-6 with TRBJ2-3; D might be TRBD1 or TRBD2, each matching 5 bases. The CDR3 is 15 amino acids. Germline V CDR1 and CDR2: SGHDT, YYEEEE. Trimming shortened V by 7 bases and J by 4 bases, and 19 bases separated the two germline ends. The CDR3 nucleotides are TGTGCCAGCGTCGTTCGCAGGGTCGGGGCAGATACGCAGTATTTT. Amino acid sequence: CASVVRRVGADTQYF.

This clonotype was counted many times. This chain joins TRBV10-3 and TRBJ1-3; D remains ambiguous. V shed 3 bases and J shed 0 bases, with 9 bases lying between them. There are 15 residues in the CDR3. Germline values: CDR1 ENHRY, CDR2 SYGVKD. CDR3 in DNA: TGTGCCATCAGTGATGGGCCTTTCTCTGGAAACACCATATATTTT. The encoded protein is CAISDGPFSGNTIYF.

In its sample, this clonotype was seen many times. The chain joins TRBV20-1 to TRBJ2-7, with TRBD2 as a possible D gene (5 bases). The V gene lost 2 bases and the J gene lost 2 bases, with 16 bases spanning the gap. The CDR3 is 15 residues long. CDR1 and CDR2 (germline): DFQATT, SNEGSKA (reference sequence). This chain's CDR3 is CSARPSRGLPYEQYF. DNA for the CDR3: TGCAGTGCTAGACCCAGTCGGGGTCTCCCCTACGAGCAGTACTTC.